The clone carrying this T cell receptor (beta chain) appeared many times. This sample was taken from a study of regulatory T cells in long-lasting Graves disease. Arm-PCR of CDR3 regions and iRepertoire HTBI primers were the basis on which TCR beta libraries were built. TCRdb passed the multiplex PCR reads through MiXCR, listing each CDR3 protein once. Of approximately 350,000 distinct CDR3 sequences listed, roughly 24% are singletons. Time point defined: persistent/refractory GD, antithyroid drugs over 5 years with positive TRAb. Preparation of the TCR library used RNA extracted from PBMCs. The receptor comes from a woman between 35 and 50 years old with Graves disease. Source: peripheral blood mononuclear cells (PBMCs), taken when the disease was refractory, from a patient treated with antithyroid drugs.

The CDR3 sequence: CASSPAGEGTYEQYF. CDR3 DNA: TGTGCCAGCAGCCCGGCGGGGGAGGGCACCTACGAGCAGTACTTC. This chain links TRBV28 with TRBJ2-7; TRBD2 agrees at 7 bases. This CDR3 spans 15 amino acids. Trimming took 6 bases from V and 2 from J; bases not matched to a gene: 10. Germline V gene data show CDR1 as MDHEN and CDR2 as SYDVKM.